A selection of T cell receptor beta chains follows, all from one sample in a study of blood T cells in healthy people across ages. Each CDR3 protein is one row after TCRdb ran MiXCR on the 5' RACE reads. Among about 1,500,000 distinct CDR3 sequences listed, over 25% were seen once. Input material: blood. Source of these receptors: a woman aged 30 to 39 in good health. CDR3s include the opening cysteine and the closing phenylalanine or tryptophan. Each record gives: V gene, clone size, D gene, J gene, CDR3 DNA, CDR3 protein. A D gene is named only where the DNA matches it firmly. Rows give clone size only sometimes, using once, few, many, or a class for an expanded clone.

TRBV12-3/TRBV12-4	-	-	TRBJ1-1	TGTGCCAGCAGGTCGAAGGGGGGCCCTGAAGCTTTCTTT	CASRSKGGPEAFF
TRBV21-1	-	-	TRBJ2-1	TGTGCCAGCAGCAAAATAGCAGGGACAGAACCCTACAATGAGCAGTTCTTC	CASSKIAGTEPYNEQFF
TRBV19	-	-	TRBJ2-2	TGTGCCAGTAGTATCTACGGGCTTGGACAGATCATAAACACCGGGGAGCTGTTTTTT	CASSIYGLGQIINTGELFF
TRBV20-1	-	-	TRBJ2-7	TGTAGTGCTATTAAGAGTGGCGCCTACGAGCAGTACTTC	CSAIKSGAYEQYF
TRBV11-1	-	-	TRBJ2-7	TGTGCCAGCAGACCCGGGACTCTTCCCTACGAGCAGTACTTC	CASRPGTLPYEQYF
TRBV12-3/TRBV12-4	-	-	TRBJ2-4	TGTGCCAGCAGTTTAGGCGCGGGGATTGCAGAAAACATTCAGTACTTC	CASSLGAGIAENIQYF
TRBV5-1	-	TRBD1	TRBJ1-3	TGCGCCAGCAGCTCTGGACAGGCTGACTCTGGAAACACCATATATTTT	CASSSGQADSGNTIYF
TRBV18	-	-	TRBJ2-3	TGTGCCAGCTCACCAAACGAGGGTGAGCCGCAGTATTTT	CASSPNEGEPQYF
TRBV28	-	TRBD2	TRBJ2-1	TGTGCCAGCAGTAGCCATGTAGCGGGGGGGCCTTATGACAATGAGCAGTTCTTC	CASSSHVAGGPYDNEQFF
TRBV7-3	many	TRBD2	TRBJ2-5	TGTGCCAGCAGCTCCGGACTAGCGGGGGAAGAGACCCAGTACTTC	CASSSGLAGEETQYF
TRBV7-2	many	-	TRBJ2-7	TGTGCCAGCAGCCTAGGAGCTCCCCTCTACGAGCAGTACTTC	CASSLGAPLYEQYF
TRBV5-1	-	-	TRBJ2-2	TGCGCCAGCAGCCCCCGAACGAAGCCCTCCACCGGGGAGCTGTTTTTT	CASSPRTKPSTGELFF
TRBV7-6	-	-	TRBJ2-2	TGTGCCAGCAGCTTAGCGGTCCCGGGCCGTGACACCGGGGAGCTGTTTTTT	CASSLAVPGRDTGELFF
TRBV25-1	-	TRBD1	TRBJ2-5	TGTGCCAGCGCCACAGGGGAAAGAAAGACCCAGTACTTC	CASATGERKTQYF
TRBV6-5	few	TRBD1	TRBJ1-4	TGTGCCAGCAGTAACTCAGGGGGAAGTGAAAAACTGTTTTTT	CASSNSGGSEKLFF
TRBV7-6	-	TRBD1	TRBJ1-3	TGTGCCAGCAGCTATAGCGCGACAGGGGTCTTGTCTGGAAACACCATATATTTT	CASSYSATGVLSGNTIYF
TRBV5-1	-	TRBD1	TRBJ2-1	TGCTCCAGCAGCTTGTCGGTGGGGACAGGGATGGATGAGCAGTTCTTC	CSSSLSVGTGMDEQFF
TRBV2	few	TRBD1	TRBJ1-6	TGTGCCAGCGAGGGGACAGGGGACTTCGTAAATTCACCCCTCCACTTT	CASEGTGDFVNSPLHF
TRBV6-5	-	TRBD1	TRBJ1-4	TGTGCCAGCAGTTTCTCCAGCCAGGGGGGGGAAAAACTGTTTTTT	CASSFSSQGGEKLFF
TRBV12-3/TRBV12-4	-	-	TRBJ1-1	TGTGCCAGCAGCATATTCCGCCCCTCTAGCGGGGGTACAGCTTTCTTT	CASSIFRPSSGGTAFF
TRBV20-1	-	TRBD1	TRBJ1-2	TGCAGTGCTAGTCGGGGGACAGGGGCGGACTATGGCTACACCTTC	CSASRGTGADYGYTF
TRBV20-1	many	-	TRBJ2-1	TGCAGTGCTAGACGTAGTGGGGGGGCGAATGAGCAGTTCTTC	CSARRSGGANEQFF
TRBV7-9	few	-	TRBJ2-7	TGTGCCAGCAGCGATACTAGGGGCGAGAGCTCCTACGAGCAGTACTTC	CASSDTRGESSYEQYF
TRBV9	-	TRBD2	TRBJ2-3	TGTGCCAGCAGCGTAGCTACTAGCGGGGGGGTCTCAGATACGCAGTATTTT	CASSVATSGGVSDTQYF